This T cell receptor beta chain was captured in a study of OX40 agonist ivuxolimab in advanced cancers. This clone was seen once. Some clones are missing from TCRdb's copy, which holds only in-frame ones; the method was immunoSEQ multiplex PCR. The sample includes under 100,000 clones, more than 80% of them seen just once. Per germline, CDR1 SQVTM and CDR2 ANQGSEA. The length of the CDR3 is 13 residues. The germline V and J ends were trimmed by 0 bases and 10 bases, with 12 bases remaining between them. If patients had autoimmune disease history or systemic immunosuppression, they were excluded. The rearrangement uses TRBV29-1 and TRBJ1-4, with a possible D match to TRBD1 (6 bases). This sequence was found in an adult with an advanced solid tumor such as melanoma, head and neck, liver or kidney cancer. The sample consisted of CD4+ or CD8+ T cells sorted from blood, taken in a trial of the OX40 agonist ivuxolimab. The CDR3 reads CSVEDRGGGKLFF. The DNA for the CDR3 is TGCAGCGTTGAAGATCGGGGGGGCGGAAAACTGTTTTTT.